Listed here are 18 T cell receptor beta chains from one sample, sequenced in a study of glioma-infiltrating T cells after dendritic cell vaccination. Described time point: after dendritic cell vaccination, including at tumor progression/relapse. The protocol was immunoSEQ multiplex PCR, while the TCRdb copy is restricted to in-frame clones and leaves out a portion. The repertoire holds tens of thousands of clones, about 89% seen once, with around a tenth in the top ten. Sequencing was performed on blood, taken after dendritic cell vaccination. The receptors shown here come from a human donor with glioblastoma.

The chain uses TRBV4-2 and TRBJ1-3; TRBD1 matches at 8 bases. This CDR3 is built from 16 residues. Germline-derived CDR1 and CDR2 are LGHNA and YNFKEQ. V lost 0 bases and J lost 4; bases outside the gene matches: 5. The CDR3 coding sequence is TGTGCCAGCAGCCAAGACGGGACAGGCCCCGGAAACACCATATATTTT. The encoded protein is CASSQDGTGPGNTIYF.

This clone was observed once. The chain uses TRBV7-9 and TRBJ2-5; D possibly corresponds to TRBD2 (6 bases). Trimming took off 1 base at V and 11 bases at J, with 14 bases between the two ends. The length of the CDR3 is 13 residues. CDR1 and CDR2 (germline): SEHNR, FQNEAQ (reference sequence). As DNA, the CDR3 is TGTGCCAGCAGCTTAGTGGGGACTGGGGAGCAGTACTTC. Translating gives CASSLVGTGEQYF. The whole variable domain, filled in from reference TRBV7-9 and TRBJ2-5, reads DTGVSQNPRHKITKRGQNVTFRCDPISEHNRLYWYRQTLGQGPEFLTYFQNEAQLEKSRLLSDRFSAERPKGSFSTLEIQRTEQGDSAMYLCASSLVGTGEQYFGPGTRLLVL.

A single count supports this clone. The chain couples TRBV5-1 to TRBJ1-4; 9 nucleotides line up with TRBD1. Germline values: CDR1 SGHRS, CDR2 YFSETQ. The CDR3 sequence is 15 residues long. V trimming: 5 bases; J trimming: 6 bases; junction bases outside the gene matches: 8. The CDR3 spells CASRLTGGRDEKLFF. As DNA, the CDR3 is TGCGCCAGCAGACTGACAGGGGGAAGGGATGAAAAACTGTTTTTT. Together with reference TRBV5-1 and TRBJ1-4, the CDR3 gives the full variable domain: KAGVTQTPRYLIKTRGQQVTLSCSPISGHRSVSWYQQTPGQGLQFLFEYFSETQRNKGNFPGRFSGRQFSNSRSEMNVSTLELGDSALYLCASRLTGGRDEKLFFGSGTQLSVL.

V and J are TRBV9 and TRBJ2-5; 8 nucleotides line up with TRBD2. Losses at the gene ends were 2 bases for V and 1 base for J; bases not matched to a gene: 4. There are 15 residues in the CDR3. Germline V CDR1 and CDR2: SGDLS, YYNGEE. The CDR3: CASSVSGGFQETQYF. In DNA form, the CDR3 reads TGTGCCAGCAGCGTGAGCGGGGGTTTCCAAGAGACCCAGTACTTC.

The rearrangement links TRBV7-2 to TRBJ2-3, with TRBD2 matching over 7 bases. V was clipped by 5 bases and J by 4 bases; unmatched bases: 12. This CDR3 has 16 residues. Germline V gene lookup returns CDR1 SGHTA and CDR2 FQGNSA. Here the CDR3 reads CASSRVVALAADTQYF. The CDR3, as DNA: TGTGCCAGCAGCAGGGTGGTAGCCCTAGCGGCAGATACGCAGTATTTT. The variable domain in full, with the rest retrieved from reference TRBV7-2 and TRBJ2-3, is GAGVSQSPSNKVTEKGKDVELRCDPISGHTALYWYRQSLGQGLEFLIYFQGNSAPDKSGLPSDRFSAERTGGSVSTLTIQRTQQEDSAVYLCASSRVVALAADTQYFGPGTRLTVL.

This CDR3 reads CASSVASGALNEQFF. CDR3 coding DNA: TGTGCCAGCAGCGTAGCCAGCGGTGCCCTCAATGAGCAGTTCTTC. The J gene is TRBJ2-1, the V gene TRBV9; maybe TRBD2 (5 bases). The CDR3 is 15 amino acids. The germline gives CDR1 SGDLS, CDR2 YYNGEE. The V gene lost 0 bases and the J gene lost 6 bases, with 13 bases spanning the gap. The variable domain in full, with the rest retrieved from reference TRBV9 and TRBJ2-1, is DSGVTQTPKHLITATGQRVTLRCSPRSGDLSVYWYQQSLDQGLQFLIQYYNGEERAKGNILERFSAQQFPDLHSELNLSSLELGDSALYFCASSVASGALNEQFFGPGTRLTVL.

This chain links TRBV5-6 with TRBJ2-2; 7 bases line up with TRBD1. In germline, CDR1 is SGHDT, CDR2 YYEEEE. The CDR3 has 15 amino acids. V gave up 3 bases and J gave up 2 bases; unmatched junction bases: 4. For the CDR3, the DNA is TGTGCCAGCAGCTCTACAGGGGTTAACACCGGGGAGCTGTTTTTT. Translating gives CASSSTGVNTGELFF.

The chain carries TRBV10-3 and TRBJ1-4; TRBD1 agrees at 8 bases. The CDR3 sequence is 14 residues long. Germline CDR1 is ENHRY and CDR2 is SYGVKD. V trimming: 9 bases; J trimming: 3 bases; junction bases outside the gene matches: 6. The CDR3 region is CAIGVQGANEKLFF. The CDR3 nucleotides are TGTGCCATAGGCGTACAGGGGGCTAATGAAAAACTGTTTTTT.

V gene TRBV30 combines with J gene TRBJ2-1; 8 bases align to TRBD1. CDR3 size: 14 residues. Per germline, CDR1 GTSNPN and CDR2 SVGIG (reference sequence). J gave up 4 bases and V 5 bases, and 7 bases lay outside the gene matches. CDR3 in amino acids: CAWGQGSGYNEQFF. CDR3 in DNA: TGTGCCTGGGGACAGGGCTCAGGGTACAATGAGCAGTTCTTC.

The rearrangement links TRBV12-5 to TRBJ2-1; 8 positions agree with TRBD1. V shed 7 bases and J 9 bases; nucleotides not matched to a gene: 8. The CDR3 has 13 residues. Per the germline V gene, CDR1 is LGHNT and CDR2 is FRNRAP. The CDR3 loop reads CASVRTGFLEQFF. Written as DNA, the CDR3 is TGTGCTAGTGTTCGGACAGGGTTTCTTGAGCAGTTCTTC.

The chain carries TRBV9 and TRBJ1-3; possible D gene TRBD1, 5 bases. The CDR3 length is 17 residues. Trimming stripped 0 bases from V and 0 bases from J, with 13 bases between. Germline V gene sequence: CDR1 SGDLS, CDR2 YYNGEE. CDR3 nucleotide sequence: TGTGCCAGCAGCGTAGGCGTCGGACAACGCTCTGGAAACACCATATATTTT. Translation: CASSVGVGQRSGNTIYF.

The chain has TRBV19 and TRBJ2-3, with 7 bases matching TRBD2. Germline loops: CDR1 LNHDA, CDR2 SQIVND (reference sequence). Trimming took 4 bases from V and 6 from J; bases not matched to a gene: 7. The CDR3 runs to 14 residues. The chain's CDR3 is CASSKGLQADTQYF. The CDR3 coding sequence is TGTGCCAGTAGTAAGGGACTACAAGCGGATACGCAGTATTTT.

The V and J genes are TRBV5-1 and TRBJ1-6; TRBD1 is a possible D gene (5 bases). Germline lookup yields CDR1 SGHRS and CDR2 YFSETQ. Trimming pared 4 bases from V and 5 bases from J, leaving 16 bases between. This CDR3 is built from 16 residues. The CDR3 loop reads CASSPSVGGDNSPLHF. The CDR3 nucleotides read TGCGCCAGCAGCCCCTCCGTAGGAGGGGATAATTCACCCCTCCACTTT.

The chain has TRBV5-1 and TRBJ2-2; D remains ambiguous. CDR1 and CDR2 from the germline V gene are SGHRS and YFSETQ. The CDR3 totals 14 residues. Trimming took off 4 bases at V and 4 bases at J, with 11 bases between the two ends. The CDR3: CASSDISSTGELFF. Written as DNA, the CDR3 is TGCGCCAGCAGCGACATAAGTAGCACCGGGGAGCTGTTTTTT.

The chain joins TRBV7-2 to TRBJ2-1, with TRBD2 identical over 11 bases. Germline-derived CDR1 and CDR2 are SGHTA and FQGNSA. V lost 1 base and J lost 6; bases outside the gene matches: 2. The CDR3 is 15 amino acids. Here the CDR3 DNA reads TGTGCCAGCAGCTTAGGGCTAGCGGGAGGCAATGAGCAGTTCTTC. Residues: CASSLGLAGGNEQFF. Supplemented by reference TRBV7-2 and TRBJ2-1, the full variable domain reads GAGVSQSPSNKVTEKGKDVELRCDPISGHTALYWYRQSLGQGLEFLIYFQGNSAPDKSGLPSDRFSAERTGGSVSTLTIQRTQQEDSAVYLCASSLGLAGGNEQFFGPGTRLTVL.

This clone was recorded once. The chain couples TRBV27 to TRBJ1-5, with a possible D match to TRBD1 (5 bases). The CDR3 is 13 residues long. Germline V gene sequence: CDR1 MNHEY, CDR2 SMNVEV (reference sequence). V was cut by 1 base and J by 8 bases, with 9 bases left in between. CDR3 loop: CASSLYPGEPQHF. The CDR3 DNA reads as TGTGCCAGCAGTTTATACCCGGGGGAGCCCCAGCATTTT.

CDR3 nucleotide sequence: TGTGCCAGCTCACCTGACCGGACAGTTGGAAGCAATCAGCCCCAGCATTTT. Encoded protein: CASSPDRTVGSNQPQHF. The chain carries TRBV18 and TRBJ1-5, with D possibly TRBD1 on 6 matching bases. Germline V gene sequence: CDR1 KGHSH, CDR2 LQKENI. V dropped 3 bases and J dropped 1 base, with 16 bases sitting between them. The CDR3 totals 17 residues.

This sequence joins TRBV27 and TRBJ1-1; D uncertain. Germline-derived CDR1 and CDR2 are MNHEY and SMNVEV (reference sequence). This CDR3 contains 17 residues. V was shortened by 5 bases and J by 0 bases, with 19 bases between the two germline ends. The CDR3 region is CASSHQTDLALNTEAFF. The CDR3, as DNA: TGTGCCAGCAGTCACCAGACCGACCTAGCTTTGAACACTGAAGCTTTCTTT.